The sequence of this T cell receptor beta chain was determined in a study of molecular identifiers for immune sequencing clone quantification (dated by TCRdb to the late 2010s). At the level of the whole study: For a replicate experiment, RNA from around 20,000 or 100,000 naive CD8 T cells was divided into five aliquots, of which four were sequenced. CD8 T cells were used in a methods study to benchmark molecular-identifier clustering-based TCR repertoire sequencing (MIDCIRS) and TCR RNA copy counting.

The germline V gene (reference sequence) provides CDR1 DFQATT and CDR2 SNEGSKA. Including the terminal cysteine and phenylalanine, the CDR3 comprises 13 residues. Of all the DNA, just the CDR3 is kept, 39 bases in frame from base 1. Deletion took 7 bases off V and 0 bases off J, with a span of 13 bases between the germline ends. What the research found in general, with its limitations: Modeling estimated about 3.3 recovered TCR RNA copies per cell, compared with about ten by digital PCR, which implies 30% to 35% capture efficiency. The sizes of highly expanded clones could end up underestimated when identical TCR molecules share a barcode. In CMV-specific effector cells, clones with more than 20 RNA copies accounted for over 97% of molecules, whereas in naive cells such clones accounted for under 1%. Spiked-in Jurkat TCR RNA equivalent to a single cell was reported to be detectable even among approximately 1 million naive CD8 T cells. When barcode sub-clustering was not used, chimeric consensus sequences inflated TCR diversity, with chimeras reaching as high as 47%. Spiked-in Jurkat TCR RNA (approximately eleven copies' worth), which is not part of the donor repertoire, was contained in the naive libraries.

Libraries of naive CD8 T cells were generated from about 19,000 to 1,100,000 sorted cells, with 10%, 30% or 50% of the purified RNA used. On a BD FACSAria II, naive CD8 T cells were FACS-sorted as CD8+CD4-CCR7+CD45RA+ and collected into RLT Plus buffer. To test detection sensitivity, Jurkat RNA equivalent to more than 8 TCR copies was spiked into samples of about 19,000-1,000,000 naive CD8 T cells. Enrichment of CD8 T cells was done with RosetteSep CD8+ T Cell Enrichment Cocktail plus Ficoll-Paque, and ACK red cell lysis came afterward. To note about this clonotype: The antigen it recognizes is unknown. No qualities accompany the bases; no much larger clone lies one base away.

Libraries were built with PCR. Instrument on record: NextSeq 500. Preparation of bulk TCR libraries followed a previously described approach, with the TCR primers listed in Table S5. Total RNA was purified with the Qiagen AllPrep DNA/RNA kit. Before analysis, reads from multiple sequencing runs of the same library were pooled. Processing in the source paper ran as follows. Reads were retained only if the reads had an exact TCR constant sequence, and the retained reads were trimmed to 150 nt and grouped according to their 12-nt molecular barcodes. Reads within each barcode group were sub-clustered using a 15% Levenshtein threshold, and quality-weighted consensus sequences were constructed for each RNA molecule. Non-functional sequences were filtered out, along with any lower-count sequence sitting one edit away from another sequence. Based on fitting two negative binomial distributions, any barcode sub-cluster with under 20% of the maximum read count was discarded. TCRdb took the public reads, trimmed them with fastp at Q25, ran MiXCR for clone calling and kept in-frame beta chains. Each CDR3 protein appears once, grouped with its most common genes and DNA. TCRdb assigned the V and J calls; the authors' analysis was not used. The sample yields some 100,000 distinct CDR3 sequences; under 40% were counted once. Jointly, the top ten make up approximately 3.8% of the sample.

The chain was built from TRBV20-1 and TRBJ2-7; the D gene is unclear. The clonotype was recovered from a human donor in good health. Some libraries in this study had Jurkat cell RNA spiked in. Sequencing input: naive CD8+ T cells from blood, with Jurkat cell RNA spiked in. The meaning of the sample's cell subset or site label: FACS-sorted CD8+CD4-CCR7+CD45RA+ naive T cells. The CDR3: CSGSQVVSYEQYF. The DNA reads TGCAGTGGTTCCCAGGTAGTCTCCTACGAGCAGTACTTC.